The 9 T cell receptor beta chains listed next were all sequenced from one sample in a study of CD8 T cells in ankylosing spondylitis. TCRdb itself ran the 5' RACE reads through MiXCR, one entry per CDR3 protein. The repertoire includes about 140,000 distinct CDR3 sequences, 11% of them detected once, and 4.1% sits in the top ten. Sequencing was done on a sample of blood, either unsorted or a sorted T cell fraction (not recorded which). The receptors originated from a female donor with ankylosing spondylitis or in good health (not recorded which).

This clonotype was counted many times. The chain combines TRBV10-3 with TRBJ2-2; D gene ambiguous. V lost 3 bases and J 0 bases, leaving 11 bases between the germline ends. Germline CDR1 reads ENHRY; CDR2 reads SYGVKD. CDR3 size: 16 residues. The CDR3 DNA reads as TGTGCCATCAGTGATAAAGGTGGCGCGAACACCGGGGAGCTGTTTTTT. Protein product: CAISDKGGANTGELFF.

Ten or more counts support this clonotype. The J gene is TRBJ1-1, the V gene TRBV9; a possible D gene is TRBD1 (6 bases). Trimming removed 3 bases at V and 7 bases at J, with 19 bases between. Germline V gene lookup returns CDR1 SGDLS and CDR2 YYNGEE. The CDR3 sequence is 15 residues long. In DNA, the CDR3 is TGTGCCAGCAGCGGAAAGACAGGTTTTTCAAATGAAGCTTTCTTT. Translated, it gives CASSGKTGFSNEAFF.

This clonotype was detected ten times or more. The V gene is TRBV29-1, the J gene TRBJ2-1; D is unclear. This CDR3 spans 15 amino acids. The V end was cut by 0 bases, the J end by 6 bases, with 15 bases between. Per the germline V gene, CDR1 is SQVTM and CDR2 is ANQGSEA. Written as DNA, the CDR3 is TGCAGCGTTGAAGACCAAGCACACCGCCTCAATGAGCAGTTCTTC. Protein: CSVEDQAHRLNEQFF.

This clonotype appeared many times. This rearrangement joins TRBV29-1 to TRBJ1-2; possible D gene TRBD1, 6 bases. This CDR3 is 12 amino acids long. The V end was cut by 7 bases, the J end by 7 bases, with 16 bases between. From germline, CDR1 is SQVTM and CDR2 ANQGSEA. CDR3 DNA sequence: TGCAGCGGGGGTCAGGGGAGTGGTGGCTACACCTTC. Residues: CSGGQGSGGYTF.

As concerns this clonotype: With a much larger clone just one base away, this may be a read error. The gene calls are TRBV2 and TRBJ1-4; D remains ambiguous. The CDR3 is 10 amino acids. The germline gives CDR1 SNHLY, CDR2 FYNNEI. CDR3 sequence reads: CASRVEKLSF. The CDR3 nucleotides are TGTGCCAGCAGGGTCGAAAAACTGTCTTTT.

This clonotype was seen many times. The chain employs TRBV20-1 and TRBJ2-1; 7 bases are shared with TRBD2. Trimming removed 1 base from V and 4 bases from J; junction bases left unmatched: 7. Germline V gene sequence: CDR1 DFQATT, CDR2 SNEGSKA (reference sequence). This CDR3 has 15 residues. Written as DNA, the CDR3 is TGCAGTGCTAGAGGAAGCGGGGAGGGGTACAATGAGCAGTTCTTC. This gives the protein CSARGSGEGYNEQFF.

This clonotype was detected many times. V usage is TRBV7-9 and J usage is TRBJ2-7, with D perhaps matching TRBD1 (5 bases). Trimming removed 2 bases at V and 1 base at J, with 12 bases between. The CDR3 length is 15 residues. Looked up from germline, CDR1 is SEHNR and CDR2 is FQNEAQ (reference sequence). CDR3 sequence: CASSLNKGISYEQYF. The CDR3 region has the DNA TGTGCCAGCAGCTTAAACAAGGGGATATCCTACGAGCAGTACTTC.

This clonotype has ten or more counts. The chain carries TRBV5-1 and TRBJ2-1; 8 bases line up with TRBD2. This CDR3 region has 14 residues. Germline V gene sequence: CDR1 SGHRS, CDR2 YFSETQ. Trimming removed 3 bases from V and 6 bases from J; junction bases left unmatched: 5. The CDR3 spells CASSSGLGGNEQFF. DNA of the CDR3: TGCGCCAGCAGCTCGGGACTAGGGGGCAATGAGCAGTTCTTC.

This clonotype showed up just a few times. The V call is TRBV20-1, the J call TRBJ2-3; TRBD2 matches at 9 bases. Per germline, CDR1 DFQATT and CDR2 SNEGSKA (reference sequence). The CDR3 sequence is 17 residues long. The V gene end was trimmed by 0 bases and the J gene end by 3 bases; junction bases not matched to a gene: 10. The CDR3 sequence is CSARDPFSGSRTDTQYF. The DNA of the CDR3 is TGCAGTGCTAGAGATCCCTTTAGCGGGAGTAGGACAGATACGCAGTATTTT.